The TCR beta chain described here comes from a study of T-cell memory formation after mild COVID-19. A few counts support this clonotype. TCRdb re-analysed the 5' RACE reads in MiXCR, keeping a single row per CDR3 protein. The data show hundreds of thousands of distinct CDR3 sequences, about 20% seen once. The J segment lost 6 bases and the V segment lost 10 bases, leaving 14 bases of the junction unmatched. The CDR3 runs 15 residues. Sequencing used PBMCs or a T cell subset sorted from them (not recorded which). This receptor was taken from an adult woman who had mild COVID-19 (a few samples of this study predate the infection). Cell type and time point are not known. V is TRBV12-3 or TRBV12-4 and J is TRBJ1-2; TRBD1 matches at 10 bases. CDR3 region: CANAKIGTGEHGYTF. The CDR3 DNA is TGTGCCAACGCGAAAATCGGGACAGGGGAGCATGGCTACACCTTC.